Below, one T cell receptor beta chain is given with its context. Its cognate antigen is unknown. Pregnant or lactating patients were excluded, as were those with uncontrolled infection or other autoimmune disease. Amplification targeted TCR beta CDR3 regions from RNA transcripts. Carried out on the TCR CDR3, a first-round RT-PCR used the HTBI primer set. Using its own MiXCR run on the multiplex PCR reads, TCRdb lists one record per CDR3 protein. The repertoire consists of 600,000 to 900,000 distinct CDR3 sequences, with over 15% occurring once and the leading ten covering over 7.5%. These data belong to a study of T cells in Graves' hyperthyroidism and ophthalmopathy. Across the whole study: Peripheral blood was obtained at initial diagnosis, preceding any treatment.

Whole-study results and caveats: Most clonotypes expanded in thyroid above 0.001 were likewise present in blood.

Germline V gene data show CDR1 as LGHNA and CDR2 as YNFKEQ. J gave up 3 bases and V 4 bases, and 5 bases lay outside the gene matches. This CDR3 spans 15 amino acids. The specimen was blood. The sequence came from a man aged 18 to 35 with Graves' hyperthyroidism. The genes are TRBV4-2 and TRBJ1-5, with 8 positions matching TRBD1. The DNA of the CDR3 is TGTGCCAGCAGCCCCAAGGGACAGGACAATCAGCCCCAGCATTTT. Translated: CASSPKGQDNQPQHF.